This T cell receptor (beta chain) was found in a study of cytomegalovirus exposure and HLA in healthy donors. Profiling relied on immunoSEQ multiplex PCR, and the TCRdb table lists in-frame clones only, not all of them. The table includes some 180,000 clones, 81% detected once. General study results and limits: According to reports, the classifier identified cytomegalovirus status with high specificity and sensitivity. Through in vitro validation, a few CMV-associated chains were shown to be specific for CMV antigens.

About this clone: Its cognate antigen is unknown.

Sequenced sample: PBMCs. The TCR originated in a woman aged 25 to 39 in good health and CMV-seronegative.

The CDR3 sequence: CARGTGVTNTGELFF. As DNA, the CDR3 is TGTGCCCGAGGGACAGGGGTAACAAACACCGGGGAGCTGTTTTTT. The genes are TRBV30 and TRBJ2-2; 10 bases map to TRBD1. CDR3 length: 15 amino acids. CDR1 GTSNPN and CDR2 SVGIG come from the germline V gene (reference sequence). Trimming removed 8 bases from V and 2 bases from J; junction bases left unmatched: 8.